What follows is one T cell receptor beta chain and its context. Method: immunoSEQ multiplex PCR; TCRdb's copy keeps in-frame clones and lacks some. The sample carries some 200,000 clones, roughly 88% recorded once. This record belongs to a study of blood T cell repertoires in COVID-19. The sample was peripheral blood. The source of this sequence is a man aged 18 to 29 with active or convalescent COVID-19.

This CDR3 is CASTPSGRTDTQYF. The CDR3 DNA is TGTGCCAGCACTCCAAGCGGGCGCACAGATACGCAGTATTTT. The rearrangement joins TRBV2 to TRBJ2-3, with TRBD2 as a possible D gene (6 bases). Germline V gene lookup returns CDR1 SNHLY and CDR2 FYNNEI. CDR3 length: 14 residues. Trimming removed 7 bases from V and 1 base from J, with 12 bases in between.